This T cell receptor (beta chain) was identified in a study of T cell changes during pregnancy in multiple sclerosis. Using immunoSEQ multiplex PCR, the repertoire was profiled, and TCRdb retains in-frame clones only, with some absent. This sample yields some 50,000 clones, of which 85% to 90% are seen a single time; over 1.2% belongs to the top ten. Germline CDR1 and CDR2: SGHTA and FQGNSA. V dropped 6 bases and J dropped 0 bases, with 15 bases sitting between them. The length of the CDR3 is 15 residues. The clonotype originates from a female donor in good health, enrolled as a control in a pregnancy study. The chain is built from TRBV7-2 and TRBJ2-7; D might be TRBD2 (7 bases). The sequencing used peripheral blood, collected in the first trimester of pregnancy. CDR3 protein: CASRAGAVGSYEQYF. The CDR3 nucleotides read TGTGCCAGCAGGGCGGGGGCCGTCGGCTCCTACGAGCAGTACTTC.